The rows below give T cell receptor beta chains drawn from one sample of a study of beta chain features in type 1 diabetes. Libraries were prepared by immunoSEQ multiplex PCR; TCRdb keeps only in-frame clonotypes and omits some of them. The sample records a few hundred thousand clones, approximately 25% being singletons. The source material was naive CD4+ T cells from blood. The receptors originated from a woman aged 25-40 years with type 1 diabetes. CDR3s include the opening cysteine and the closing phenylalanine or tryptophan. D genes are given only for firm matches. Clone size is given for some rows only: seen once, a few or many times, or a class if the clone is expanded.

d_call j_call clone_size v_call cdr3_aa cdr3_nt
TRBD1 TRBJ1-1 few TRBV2 CASSTGVAEAFF TGTGCCAGCAGTACAGGGGTGGCTGAAGCTTTCTTT
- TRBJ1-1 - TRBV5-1 CASSLVPGTNTEAFF TGCGCCAGCAGCTTGGTCCCGGGAACGAACACTGAAGCTTTCTTT
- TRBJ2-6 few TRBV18 CASSQGLSGANVLTF TGTGCCAGCTCACAGGGACTGTCTGGGGCCAACGTCCTGACTTTC
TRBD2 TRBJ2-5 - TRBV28 CASSTAGSQETQYF TGTGCCAGCAGTACAGCGGGGAGCCAAGAGACCCAGTACTTC
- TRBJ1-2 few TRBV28 CASAGVDYGYTF TGTGCCAGCGCGGGGGTCGACTATGGCTACACCTTC
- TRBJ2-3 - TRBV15 CATSRGGLGGTDTQYF TGTGCCACCAGCAGAGGTGGTCTAGGTGGGACAGATACGCAGTATTTT
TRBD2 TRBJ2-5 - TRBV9 CASSVGLAGPPGETQYF TGTGCCAGCAGCGTAGGACTAGCGGGGCCGCCGGGGGAGACCCAGTACTTC
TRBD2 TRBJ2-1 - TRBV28 CASSLGFSGLAENEQFF TGTGCCAGCAGTTTAGGGTTCTCGGGACTAGCGGAGAATGAGCAGTTCTTC
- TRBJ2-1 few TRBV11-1 CASRERLDYNEQFF TGTGCCAGCAGGGAGCGGCTTGACTACAATGAGCAGTTCTTC
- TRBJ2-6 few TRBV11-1 CASSLVYGSGANVLTF TGTGCCAGCAGCTTAGTATACGGTTCTGGGGCCAACGTCCTGACTTTC
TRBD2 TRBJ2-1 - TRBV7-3 CASSPTSGRANEQFF TGTGCCAGCAGCCCAACTAGCGGGAGGGCCAATGAGCAGTTCTTC
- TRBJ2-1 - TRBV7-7 CASSIQVAGIGEQFF TGTGCTAGCAGCATTCAGGTGGCGGGAATTGGTGAGCAGTTCTTC
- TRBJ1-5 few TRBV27 CASRQQVNQPQHF TGTGCCAGCAGACAACAGGTTAATCAGCCCCAGCATTTT
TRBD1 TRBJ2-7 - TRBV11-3 CASSSHRGTYEQYF TGTGCCAGCAGCAGCCACAGGGGTACGTACGAGCAGTACTTC
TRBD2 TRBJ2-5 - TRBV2 CASSFLSGAQETQYF TGTGCCAGCAGTTTCCTTAGCGGGGCACAAGAGACCCAGTACTTC
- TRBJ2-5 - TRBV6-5 CASIPAAAGQPQYF TGTGCCAGCATCCCCGCGGCGGCAGGGCAGCCCCAGTACTTC
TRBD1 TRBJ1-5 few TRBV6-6 CASSYGQGRQPQHF TGTGCCAGCAGTTACGGACAGGGCCGGCAGCCCCAGCATTTT
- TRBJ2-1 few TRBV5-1 CASARGYNEQFF TGCGCCTCGGCCAGGGGCTACAATGAGCAGTTCTTC
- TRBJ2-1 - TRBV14 CASSQGQYNEQFF TGTGCCAGCAGCCAAGGGCAGTACAATGAGCAGTTCTTC
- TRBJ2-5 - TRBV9 CASSAPDNGETQYF TGTGCCAGCAGCGCCCCCGACAATGGGGAGACCCAGTACTTC
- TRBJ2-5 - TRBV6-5 CASSYQGIGETQYF TGTGCCAGCAGTTACCAGGGAATTGGAGAGACCCAGTACTTC
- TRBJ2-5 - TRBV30 CAWSVIPGETQYF TGTGCCTGGAGTGTAATCCCGGGGGAGACCCAGTACTTC
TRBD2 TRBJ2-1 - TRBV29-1 CSVDSGRPHNEQFF TGCAGCGTTGATAGCGGGAGGCCCCACAATGAGCAGTTCTTC
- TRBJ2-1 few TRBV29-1 CSARADGYEQFF TGCAGCGCCCGTGCGGATGGGTATGAGCAGTTCTTC
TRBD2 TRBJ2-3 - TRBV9 CASSVGLGLGITDTQYF TGTGCCAGCAGCGTGGGTCTGGGACTAGGAATCACAGATACGCAGTATTTT
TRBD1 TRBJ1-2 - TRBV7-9 CASSFQGQPDPNYGYTF TGTGCCAGCAGCTTCCAGGGACAGCCAGATCCTAACTATGGCTACACCTTC
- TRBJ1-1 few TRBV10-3 CAISELTGANTEAFF TGTGCCATCAGCGAATTGACAGGAGCTAACACTGAAGCTTTCTTT
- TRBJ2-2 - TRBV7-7 CASSTQGTGELFF TGTGCTAGCAGCACACAGGGCACCGGGGAGCTGTTTTTT
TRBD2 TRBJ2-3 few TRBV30 CAWIPGLARSDTQYF TGTGCCTGGATTCCGGGACTAGCGCGCTCAGATACGCAGTATTTT
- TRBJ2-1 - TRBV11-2 CASSLRFEQFF TGTGCCAGCAGCCTTCGGTTTGAGCAGTTCTTC
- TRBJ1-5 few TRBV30 CAWGSDQPQHF TGTGCCTGGGGTTCGGATCAGCCCCAGCATTTT
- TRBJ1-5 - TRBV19 CASREQVNQPQHF TGTGCCAGTAGGGAACAGGTCAATCAGCCCCAGCATTTT
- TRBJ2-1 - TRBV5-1 CASSGGGNEQFF TGCGCCAGCAGCGGGGGAGGCAATGAGCAGTTCTTC
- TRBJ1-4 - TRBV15 CATSRATEANEKLFF TGTGCCACCAGCAGAGCGACAGAGGCTAATGAAAAACTGTTTTTT
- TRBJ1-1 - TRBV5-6 CASSLEPGNTEAFF TGTGCCAGCAGCTTGGAGCCGGGGAACACTGAAGCTTTCTTT
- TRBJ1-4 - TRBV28 CASNPYLVGSADEKLFF TGTGCCAGCAACCCCTATCTAGTTGGTAGCGCGGATGAAAAACTGTTTTTT
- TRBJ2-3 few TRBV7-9 CASSLGTPSTDTQYF TGTGCCAGCAGCCTCGGGACTCCTAGCACAGATACGCAGTATTTT
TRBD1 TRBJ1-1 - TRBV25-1 CASSDPTGGDTEAFF TGTGCCAGCAGTGACCCTACAGGGGGGGACACTGAAGCTTTCTTT
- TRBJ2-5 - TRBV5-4 CASSLGLGIETQYF TGTGCCAGCAGCTTAGGCCTAGGCATCGAGACCCAGTACTTC
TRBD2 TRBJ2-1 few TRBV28 CASRPRAGPLAGGNYNEQFF TGTGCCAGCCGTCCCAGGGCCGGGCCACTAGCGGGAGGAAACTACAATGAGCAGTTCTTC
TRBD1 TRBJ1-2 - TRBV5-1 CASSMDRADYGYTF TGCGCCAGCAGTATGGACAGGGCCGACTATGGCTACACCTTC
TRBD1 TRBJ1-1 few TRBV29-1 CSVETGINTEAFF TGCAGCGTTGAGACAGGGATTAACACTGAAGCTTTCTTT
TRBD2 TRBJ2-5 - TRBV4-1 CASSPYGAGAETQYF TGCGCCAGCAGCCCCTACGGGGCGGGAGCGGAGACCCAGTACTTC
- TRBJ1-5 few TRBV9 CASSPAGDRQPQHF TGTGCCAGCAGCCCCGCAGGGGATCGGCAGCCCCAGCATTTT